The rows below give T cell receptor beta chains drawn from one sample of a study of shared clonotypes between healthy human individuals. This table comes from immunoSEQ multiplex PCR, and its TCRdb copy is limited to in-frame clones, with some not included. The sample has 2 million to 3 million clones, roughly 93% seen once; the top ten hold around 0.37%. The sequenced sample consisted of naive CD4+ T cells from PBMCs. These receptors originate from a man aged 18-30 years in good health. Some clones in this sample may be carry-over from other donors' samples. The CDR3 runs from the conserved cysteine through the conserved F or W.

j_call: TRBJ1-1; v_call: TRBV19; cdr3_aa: CASSIRAVNTEAFF
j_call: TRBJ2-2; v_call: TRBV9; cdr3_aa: CASRILAGAGELFF
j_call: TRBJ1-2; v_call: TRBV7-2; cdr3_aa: CASSLLTGRYVDGYTF
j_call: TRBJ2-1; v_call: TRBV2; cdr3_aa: CASYRQGPYDEQFF
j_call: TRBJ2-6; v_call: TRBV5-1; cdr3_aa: CASKEQGTSGANVLTF
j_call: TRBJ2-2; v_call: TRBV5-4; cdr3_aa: CASSRGLVRTGELFF
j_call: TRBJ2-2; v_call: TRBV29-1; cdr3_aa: CSVDLGAGGPITGELFF
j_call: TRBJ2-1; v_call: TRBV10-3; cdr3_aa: CAISESGVRTSVYNEQFF
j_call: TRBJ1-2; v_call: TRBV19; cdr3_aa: CAPGDPYGYTF
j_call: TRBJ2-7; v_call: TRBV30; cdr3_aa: CAWSSRMTRLAGGQYF
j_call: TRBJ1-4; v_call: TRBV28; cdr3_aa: CASSRREKLFF
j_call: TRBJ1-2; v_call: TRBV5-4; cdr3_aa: CASSLASGVSYGYTF
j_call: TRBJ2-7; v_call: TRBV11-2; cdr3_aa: CASSSLLRTYEQYF
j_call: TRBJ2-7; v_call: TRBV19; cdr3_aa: CASSLGDSRTYEQYF
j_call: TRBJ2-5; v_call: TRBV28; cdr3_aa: CASSSVRETQYF
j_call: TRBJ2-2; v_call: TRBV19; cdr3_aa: CASSPQTGAVITGELFF
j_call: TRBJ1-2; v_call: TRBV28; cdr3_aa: CASTGRSPYGYTF
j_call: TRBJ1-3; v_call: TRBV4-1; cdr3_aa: CASSQEGGRMSSGNTIYF
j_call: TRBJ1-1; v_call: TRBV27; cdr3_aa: CASSLLRQGQAFF
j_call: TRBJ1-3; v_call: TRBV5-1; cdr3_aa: CASGQGPNTIYF
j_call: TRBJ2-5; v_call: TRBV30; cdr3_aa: CAWNAGGETQYF
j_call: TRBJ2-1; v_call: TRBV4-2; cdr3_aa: CASSQVMGDGHNEQFF
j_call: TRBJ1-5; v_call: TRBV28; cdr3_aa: CASSLFRGRAENQPQHF
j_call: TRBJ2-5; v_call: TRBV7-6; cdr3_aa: CASSGPAGGGETQYF
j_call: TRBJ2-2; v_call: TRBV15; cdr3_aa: CATSPSSGRGQAGELFF
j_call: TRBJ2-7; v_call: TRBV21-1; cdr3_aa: CASNATGSHYEQYF
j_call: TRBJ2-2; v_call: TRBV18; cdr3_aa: CASRPGAMNTGELFF
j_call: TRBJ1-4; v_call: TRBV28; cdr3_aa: CASSYGQGGSEKLFF
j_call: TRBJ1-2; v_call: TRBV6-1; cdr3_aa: CASSPTGNNYGYTF
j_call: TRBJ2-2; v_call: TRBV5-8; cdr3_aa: CASSASGALNTGELFF
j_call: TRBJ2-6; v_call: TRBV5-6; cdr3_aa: CASSLGLAHPSGANVLTF